Below, one T cell receptor beta chain is given with its context. The PCR contained 60 Vbeta and 13 Jbeta primers. Sequenced by immunoSEQ multiplex PCR; TCRdb stores in-frame clones only, minus some. The repertoire has approximately 180,000 clones, over 75% of them found once; the top ten carry about 0.21%. CDR3 size: 11 residues. The germline V gene encodes CDR1 MNHEY and CDR2 SMNVEV (reference sequence). Trimming left V 7 bases short and J 12 bases short, with 13 bases between. The data were taken from a study of cytomegalovirus exposure and HLA in healthy donors. V is TRBV27 and J is TRBJ2-1, with a tentative D call TRBD2 (6 bases). The sequenced sample was PBMCs. The receptor was isolated from a girl in the first two years of life in good health and CMV-seronegative. The CDR3 spells CASIPLAVQFF. The CDR3 DNA sequence: TGTGCCAGCATCCCCTTAGCGGTGCAGTTCTTC.